What follows are 24 T cell receptor beta chains derived from one specimen sequenced in a study of shared clonotypes between healthy human individuals. Profiling relied on immunoSEQ multiplex PCR, and the TCRdb table lists in-frame clones only, not all of them. The sample consists of about 2 million clones, roughly 95% of them appearing once. CD8 cells regarded as naive lacked CD45RO, were positively chosen for CCR7, and omitted terminally differentiated effector memory CD45RA+ cells. The sequenced sample consisted of naive CD8+ T cells sorted from blood. All receptors derive from a man aged 18 to 29 in good health.

The chain couples TRBV25-1 to TRBJ1-1, with a tentative D call TRBD1 (5 bases). Germline V gene sequence: CDR1 MGHDK, CDR2 SYGVNS. Trimming pared 3 bases from V and 2 bases from J, leaving 16 bases between. This CDR3 has 16 residues. The CDR3 reads CASSDPREMGNTEAFF. CDR3 nucleotides: TGTGCCAGCAGTGACCCCAGGGAAATGGGAAACACTGAAGCTTTCTTT.

The V call is TRBV27, the J call TRBJ2-3, with a possible D match to TRBD2 (5 bases). Trimming stripped 2 bases from V and 1 base from J, with 10 bases between. The CDR3 contains 15 residues. Germline assignment: CDR1 MNHEY and CDR2 SMNVEV (reference sequence). Here the CDR3 reads CASSLASTGTDTQYF. The CDR3 DNA sequence: TGTGCCAGCAGTTTAGCTAGCACAGGCACAGATACGCAGTATTTT.

This chain connects TRBV4-1 to TRBJ2-7, with D possibly being TRBD1 (5 bases). Looked up from germline, CDR1 is MGHRA and CDR2 is YSYEKL. The length of the CDR3 is 13 residues. The V end was cut by 0 bases, the J end by 7 bases, with 10 bases between. The CDR3 protein is CASSQDPTAEQYF. For the CDR3, the DNA is TGCGCCAGCAGCCAAGATCCGACAGCAGAGCAGTACTTC.

Comments on this clone: This sample includes further DNA sequences coding for the same CDR3. The chain recombines TRBV9 with TRBJ2-5, with a possible D match to TRBD2 (5 bases). Looked up from germline, CDR1 is SGDLS and CDR2 is YYNGEE. V lost 2 bases and J lost 4, with 9 bases in between. The CDR3 length is 13 residues. Here the CDR3 reads CASSVRTGETQYF. The CDR3 DNA is TGTGCCAGCAGCGTCCGGACTGGAGAGACCCAGTACTTC.

This chain's CDR3 is CASSEGHLSSYEQYF. DNA of the CDR3: TGTGCCAGCAGTGAAGGACACCTGAGCTCCTACGAGCAGTACTTC. J is TRBJ2-7 and V is TRBV6-1; no clear D gene. Germline CDR1 reads MNHNS; CDR2 reads SASEGT. Trimming shortened V by 1 base and J by 0 bases, and 10 bases separated the two germline ends. CDR3 length: 15 residues.

The rearrangement joins TRBV19 to TRBJ2-7, with D perhaps matching TRBD1 (6 bases). V gave up 0 bases and J gave up 4 bases, with 16 bases separating them. The CDR3 spans 16 residues. CDR1 is LNHDA, CDR2 SQIVND, per germline (reference sequence). The CDR3 DNA follows: TGTGCCAGTAGTATAGATCAGGGGACGGCCTGGTACGAGCAGTACTTC. Protein product: CASSIDQGTAWYEQYF.

The chain carries TRBV2 and TRBJ1-4; 9 bases fit TRBD1. Per germline, CDR1 SNHLY and CDR2 FYNNEI. The V gene end was trimmed by 6 bases and the J gene end by 8 bases; junction bases not matched to a gene: 13. The CDR3 runs 16 residues. The CDR3 is CASRDPAGTGIEKLFF. The DNA for the CDR3 is TGTGCCAGCAGGGACCCCGCGGGGACAGGGATAGAAAAACTGTTTTTT.

This chain connects TRBV5-1 to TRBJ2-3, with 10 bases matching TRBD1. Germline-derived CDR1 and CDR2 are SGHRS and YFSETQ. V shed 2 bases, J shed 4 bases, and the junction held 4 bases outside the gene matches. CDR3 length equals 15 residues. The CDR3 here is CASSFETGGADTQYF. CDR3 coding DNA: TGCGCCAGCAGCTTTGAGACAGGGGGCGCAGATACGCAGTATTTT.

The chain couples TRBV7-9 to TRBJ2-2, with D unresolved. Per the germline V gene, CDR1 is SEHNR and CDR2 is FQNEAQ (reference sequence). CDR3 length: 14 amino acids. Trimming shortened V by 5 bases and J by 6 bases, and 13 bases separated the two germline ends. The CDR3 here is CASSPVVGAGELFF. CDR3 DNA: TGTGCCAGCAGCCCGGTTGTGGGCGCCGGGGAGCTGTTTTTT. Supplemented by reference TRBV7-9 and TRBJ2-2, the full variable domain reads DTGVSQNPRHKITKRGQNVTFRCDPISEHNRLYWYRQTLGQGPEFLTYFQNEAQLEKSRLLSDRFSAERPKGSFSTLEIQRTEQGDSAMYLCASSPVVGAGELFFGEGSRLTVL.

This chain uses TRBV11-2 with TRBJ2-5; D possibly matches TRBD1 or TRBD2 (5 bases each). The germline CDR1 and CDR2 sequences are SGHAT and FQNNGV. CDR3 length: 15 amino acids. The V gene lost 3 bases and the J gene lost 6 bases, with 17 bases spanning the gap. The CDR3 region has the DNA TGTGCCAGCAGCTTCTCAGGGAAGGGGACGCAGACCCAGTACTTC. As protein: CASSFSGKGTQTQYF. Using reference TRBV11-2 and TRBJ2-5 for the parts outside the CDR3, the full variable domain is EAGVAQSPRYKIIEKRQSVAFWCNPISGHATLYWYQQILGQGPKLLIQFQNNGVVDDSQLPKDRFSAERLKGVDSTLKIQPAKLEDSAVYLCASSFSGKGTQTQYFGPGTRLLVL.

The V gene is TRBV7-8, the J gene TRBJ2-1, with 10 positions matching TRBD2. CDR3 size: 18 residues. Germline-derived CDR1 and CDR2 are SGHVS and FQNEAQ. Trimming at V came to 4 bases and at J to 0 bases, leaving 9 bases not matched to a gene. The DNA for the CDR3 is TGTGCCAGCAGCTCCTTCGGTAGCGGGAGGTTCTCCTACAATGAGCAGTTCTTC. This codes for CASSSFGSGRFSYNEQFF.

The genes are TRBV4-1 and TRBJ1-4; 10 bases fit TRBD1. CDR1 is MGHRA and CDR2 is YSYEKL in the germline V gene. CDR3 size: 15 residues. V lost 7 bases to trimming and J lost 1 base; unmatched junction nucleotides: 3. CDR3 bases: TGCGCCAGCAAAGGACAGGGGGGAACTAATGAAAAACTGTTTTTT. It codes for CASKGQGGTNEKLFF.

The chain has TRBV30 and TRBJ2-3, with 9 bases identical to TRBD2. Per the germline V gene, CDR1 is GTSNPN and CDR2 is SVGIG (reference sequence). V shed 0 bases, J shed 1 base, and the junction held 2 bases outside the gene matches. This CDR3 has 15 residues. Written as DNA, the CDR3 is TGTGCCTGGAGTGTTTGGACTAGCGGCACAGATACGCAGTATTTT. Translating gives CAWSVWTSGTDTQYF.

The V and J genes are TRBV28 and TRBJ1-5; 8 bases match TRBD1. Germline V CDR1 and CDR2: MDHEN, SYDVKM. This CDR3 spans 14 amino acids. The junction had 9 bases not matched to a gene; V was cut back by 8 bases and J by 6 bases. DNA of the CDR3: TGTGCCAGCGGTTCTCCCACAGGGGGTCAGCCCCAGCATTTT. It specifies CASGSPTGGQPQHF.

The chain recombines TRBV20-1 with TRBJ2-1, with D tentatively TRBD2 (6 bases). The CDR3 totals 11 residues. Trimming cost V 2 bases and J 9 bases, with 8 bases left between them. The germline V gene has CDR1 DFQATT and CDR2 SNEGSKA (reference sequence). For the CDR3, the DNA is TGCAGTGCTAGACGGGGGTTTGAGCAGTTCTTC. Translated, it gives CSARRGFEQFF.

A single count supports this clone. This sample also contains other DNA sequences that code for the same CDR3. The chain recombines TRBV5-4 with TRBJ2-7, with 12 positions matching TRBD2. CDR1 SGHNT and CDR2 YYREEE come from the germline V gene (reference sequence). V shed 4 bases and J 3 bases; nucleotides not matched to a gene: 5. This CDR3 has 15 amino acids. The CDR3 spells CASSPSTSGSYEQYF. CDR3 nucleotides: TGTGCCAGCAGCCCGTCGACTAGCGGGAGCTACGAGCAGTACTTC.

J is TRBJ2-7 and V is TRBV6-4; D gene ambiguous. This CDR3 has 15 amino acids. The V end was cut by 4 bases, the J end by 4 bases, with 17 bases between. Germline V gives CDR1 MRHNA, CDR2 SNTAGT. CDR3 nucleotides: TGTGCCAGCAGTGGATCACCTTTATTCAGGTACGAGCAGTACTTC. It is translated as CASSGSPLFRYEQYF.

This clone was detected once. The chain carries TRBV2 and TRBJ1-2; D not certain. The CDR3 covers 19 residues. Trimming left V 7 bases short and J 6 bases short, with 33 bases between. The germline CDR1 and CDR2 sequences are SNHLY and FYNNEI. The CDR3 sequence: CASILRVFESLAARNGYTF. CDR3 nucleotides: TGTGCCAGCATACTTCGAGTATTCGAATCGCTGGCGGCGCGTAATGGCTACACCTTC.

The genes are TRBV7-2 and TRBJ2-5; 9 bases fit TRBD2. CDR1 and CDR2 from the germline V gene are SGHTA and FQGNSA. V shed 5 bases, J shed 4 bases, and the junction held 11 bases outside the gene matches. The CDR3 runs 16 residues. The CDR3, as DNA: TGTGCCAGCAGCCCCCTTATAGCGGGAGAAGCAGAGACCCAGTACTTC. Its protein is CASSPLIAGEAETQYF.

The chain couples TRBV5-5 to TRBJ2-7; tentative D call: TRBD1 (6 bases). This CDR3 has 14 residues. CDR1 and CDR2 (germline): SGHKS, YYEKEE (reference sequence). The germline V and J ends were trimmed by 3 bases and 8 bases, with 18 bases remaining between them. The CDR3 loop reads CASSYEGDPAQQYF. DNA of the CDR3: TGTGCCAGCAGCTACGAGGGGGATCCCGCTCAGCAGTACTTC.

On this clone: This likely came from a read error, as a far larger clone is one base away. This chain connects TRBV5-1 to TRBJ2-2; 10 bases agree with TRBD2. Germline V gene lookup returns CDR1 SGHRS and CDR2 YFSETQ. The CDR3 covers 18 residues. CDR3 bases: TGCGCCACCAGCTTGGACCTTAGCGGGGGGCCGGGCACCGGGGAGCTGTTTTTT. Translated: CATSLDLSGGPGTGELFF.

The V and J genes are TRBV9 and TRBJ2-3, with D possibly TRBD2 on 6 matching bases. The length of the CDR3 is 15 residues. Germline values: CDR1 SGDLS, CDR2 YYNGEE. V gave up 0 bases and J gave up 2 bases, with 10 bases separating them. In nucleotides, the CDR3 is TGTGCCAGCAGCGTAGGGGCTAGCGTCACAGATACGCAGTATTTT. Translated, it gives CASSVGASVTDTQYF. Supplemented by reference TRBV9 and TRBJ2-3, the full variable domain reads DSGVTQTPKHLITATGQRVTLRCSPRSGDLSVYWYQQSLDQGLQFLIQYYNGEERAKGNILERFSAQQFPDLHSELNLSSLELGDSALYFCASSVGASVTDTQYFGPGTRLTVL.

The chain combines TRBV14 with TRBJ1-1; D not certain. Trimming stripped 4 bases from V and 0 bases from J, with 6 bases between. The CDR3 totals 13 residues. The germline V gene has CDR1 SGHDN and CDR2 FVKESK. The CDR3: CASSPILNTEAFF. The CDR3 DNA reads TGTGCCAGCAGCCCTATTTTGAACACTGAAGCTTTCTTT.

On this clone itself: Other nucleotide sequences from this sample produce the same CDR3. The gene calls are TRBV25-1 and TRBJ1-1; no clear D gene. V was cut by 0 bases and J by 6 bases, with 2 bases left in between. The CDR3 is made up of 11 amino acids. Germline lookup yields CDR1 MGHDK and CDR2 SYGVNS. CDR3 in DNA: TGTGCCAGCAGTGAATACCCTGAAGCTTTCTTT. This sequence encodes CASSEYPEAFF.